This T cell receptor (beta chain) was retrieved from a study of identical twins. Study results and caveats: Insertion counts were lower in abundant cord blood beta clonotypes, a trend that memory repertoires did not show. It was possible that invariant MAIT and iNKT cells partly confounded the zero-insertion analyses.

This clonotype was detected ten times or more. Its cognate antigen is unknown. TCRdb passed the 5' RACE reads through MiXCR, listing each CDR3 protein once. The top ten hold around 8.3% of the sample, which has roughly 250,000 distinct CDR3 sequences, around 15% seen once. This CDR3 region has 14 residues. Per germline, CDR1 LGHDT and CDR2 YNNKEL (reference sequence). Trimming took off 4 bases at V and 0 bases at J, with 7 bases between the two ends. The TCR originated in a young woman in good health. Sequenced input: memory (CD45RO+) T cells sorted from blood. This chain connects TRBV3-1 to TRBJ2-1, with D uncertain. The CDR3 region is CASSPTRSYNEQFF. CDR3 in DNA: TGTGCCAGCAGCCCGACCCGCTCCTACAATGAGCAGTTCTTC.